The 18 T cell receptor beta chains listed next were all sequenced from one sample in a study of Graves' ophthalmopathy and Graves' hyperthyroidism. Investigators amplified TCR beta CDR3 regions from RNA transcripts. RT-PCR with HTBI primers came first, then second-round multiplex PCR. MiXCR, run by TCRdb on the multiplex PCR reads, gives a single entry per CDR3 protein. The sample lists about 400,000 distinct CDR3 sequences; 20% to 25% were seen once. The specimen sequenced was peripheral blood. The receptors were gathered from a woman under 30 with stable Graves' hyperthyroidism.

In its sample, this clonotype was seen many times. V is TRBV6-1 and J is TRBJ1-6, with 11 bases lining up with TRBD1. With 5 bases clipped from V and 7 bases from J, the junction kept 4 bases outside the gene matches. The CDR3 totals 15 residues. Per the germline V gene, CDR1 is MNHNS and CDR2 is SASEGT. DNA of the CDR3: TGTGCCAGCAGTCGGACAGGGGGCCGCAATTCACCCCTCCACTTT. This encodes CASSRTGGRNSPLHF.

The CDR3 loop is CASSLLPPGQLYTEAFF. Here the CDR3 DNA reads TGTGCCAGCAGCTTATTACCCCCGGGACAGTTATACACTGAAGCTTTCTTT. This chain connects TRBV11-2 to TRBJ1-1; 7 bases are shared with TRBD1. The CDR3 extends over 17 amino acids. V lost 2 bases to trimming and J lost 3 bases; unmatched junction nucleotides: 12. CDR1 and CDR2 from the germline V gene are SGHAT and FQNNGV.

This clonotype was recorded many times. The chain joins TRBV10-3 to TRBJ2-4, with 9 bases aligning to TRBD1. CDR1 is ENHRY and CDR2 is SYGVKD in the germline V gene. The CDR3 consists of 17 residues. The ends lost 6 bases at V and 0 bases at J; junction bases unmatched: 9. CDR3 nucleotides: TGTGCCATCAGCAACCGGGACAGGGAAGGAGCCAAAAACATTCAGTACTTC. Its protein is CAISNRDREGAKNIQYF.

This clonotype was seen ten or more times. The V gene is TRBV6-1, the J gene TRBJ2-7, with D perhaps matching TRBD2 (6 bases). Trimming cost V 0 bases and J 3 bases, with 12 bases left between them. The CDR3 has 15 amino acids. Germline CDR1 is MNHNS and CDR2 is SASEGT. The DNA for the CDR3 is TGTGCCAGCAGTGAAGCGCTCAGGGAGGACTACGAGCAGTACTTC. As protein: CASSEALREDYEQYF.

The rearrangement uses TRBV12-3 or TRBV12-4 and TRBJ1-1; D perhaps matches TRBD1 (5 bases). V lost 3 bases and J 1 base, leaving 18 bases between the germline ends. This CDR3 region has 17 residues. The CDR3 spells CASSFSIGLGTNTEAFF. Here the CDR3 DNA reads TGTGCCAGCAGTTTTTCAATCGGTCTGGGGACGAACACTGAAGCTTTCTTT.

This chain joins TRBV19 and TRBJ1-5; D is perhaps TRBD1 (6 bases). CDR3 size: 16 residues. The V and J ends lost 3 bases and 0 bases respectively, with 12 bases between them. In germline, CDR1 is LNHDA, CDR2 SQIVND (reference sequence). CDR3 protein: CASSMAWTDSNQPQHF. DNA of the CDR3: TGTGCCAGTAGTATGGCCTGGACAGATAGCAATCAGCCCCAGCATTTT.

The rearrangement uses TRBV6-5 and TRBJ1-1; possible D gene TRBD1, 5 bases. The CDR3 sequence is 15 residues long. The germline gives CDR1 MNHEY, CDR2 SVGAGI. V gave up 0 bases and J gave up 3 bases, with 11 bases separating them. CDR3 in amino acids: CASSYSGLGDTEAFF. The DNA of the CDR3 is TGTGCCAGCAGTTACTCGGGGTTGGGGGACACTGAAGCTTTCTTT.

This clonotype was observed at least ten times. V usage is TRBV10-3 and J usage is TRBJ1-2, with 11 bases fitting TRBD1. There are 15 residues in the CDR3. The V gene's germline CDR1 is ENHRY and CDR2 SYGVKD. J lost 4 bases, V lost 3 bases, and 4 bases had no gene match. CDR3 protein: CAISDGTGGIYGYTF. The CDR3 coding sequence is TGTGCCATCAGTGATGGGACAGGGGGAATCTATGGCTACACCTTC.

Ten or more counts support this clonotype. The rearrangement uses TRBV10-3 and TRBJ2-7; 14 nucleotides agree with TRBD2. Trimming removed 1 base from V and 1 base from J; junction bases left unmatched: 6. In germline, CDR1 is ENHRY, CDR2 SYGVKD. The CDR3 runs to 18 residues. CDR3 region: CAISEFGTSGRRSYEQYF. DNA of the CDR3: TGTGCCATCAGTGAGTTTGGGACTAGCGGGAGAAGGTCCTACGAGCAGTACTTC.

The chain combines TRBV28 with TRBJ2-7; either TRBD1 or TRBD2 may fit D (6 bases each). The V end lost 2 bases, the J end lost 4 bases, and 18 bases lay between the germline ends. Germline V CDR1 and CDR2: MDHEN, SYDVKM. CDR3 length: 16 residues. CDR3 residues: CASSLGPPGGWYEQYF. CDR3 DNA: TGTGCCAGCAGTTTAGGCCCGCCCGGGGGCTGGTACGAGCAGTACTTC.

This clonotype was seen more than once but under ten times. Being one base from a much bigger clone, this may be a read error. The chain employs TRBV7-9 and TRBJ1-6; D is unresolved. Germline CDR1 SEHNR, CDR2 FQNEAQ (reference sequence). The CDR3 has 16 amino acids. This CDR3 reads CASSDAARTDNSHLHF. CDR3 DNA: TGTGCCAGCAGCGACGCCGCCCGGACGGATAATTCACACCTCCACTTT.

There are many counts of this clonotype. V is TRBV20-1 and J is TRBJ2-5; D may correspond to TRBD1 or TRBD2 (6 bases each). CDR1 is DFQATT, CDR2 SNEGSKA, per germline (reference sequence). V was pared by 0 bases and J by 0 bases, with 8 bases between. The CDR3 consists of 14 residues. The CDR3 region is CSAREGGHQETQYF. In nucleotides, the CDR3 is TGCAGTGCTAGAGAAGGGGGGCACCAAGAGACCCAGTACTTC.

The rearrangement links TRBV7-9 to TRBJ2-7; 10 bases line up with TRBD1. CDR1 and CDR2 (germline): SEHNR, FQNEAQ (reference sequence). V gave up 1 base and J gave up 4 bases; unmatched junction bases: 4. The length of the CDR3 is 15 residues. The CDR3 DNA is TGTGCCAGCAGCTTAGATGACAGGGGGCTTTACGAGCAGTACTTC. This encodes CASSLDDRGLYEQYF. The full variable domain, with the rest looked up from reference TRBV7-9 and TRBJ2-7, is DTGVSQNPRHKITKRGQNVTFRCDPISEHNRLYWYRQTLGQGPEFLTYFQNEAQLEKSRLLSDRFSAERPKGSFSTLEIQRTEQGDSAMYLCASSLDDRGLYEQYFGPGTRLTVT.

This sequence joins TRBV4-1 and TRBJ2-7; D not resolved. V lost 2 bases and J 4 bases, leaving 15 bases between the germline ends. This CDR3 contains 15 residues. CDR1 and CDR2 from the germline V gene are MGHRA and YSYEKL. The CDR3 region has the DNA TGCGCCAGCAGCCAAATCGGCAGGAAAATATACGAGCAGTACTTC. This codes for CASSQIGRKIYEQYF.

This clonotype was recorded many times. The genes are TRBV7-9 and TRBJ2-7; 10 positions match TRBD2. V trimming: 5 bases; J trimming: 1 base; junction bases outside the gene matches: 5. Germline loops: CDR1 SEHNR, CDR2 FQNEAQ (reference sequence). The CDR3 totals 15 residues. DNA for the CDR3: TGTGCCAGCAGCATCGGGACTAGCGTTTCCTACGAGCAGTACTTC. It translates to CASSIGTSVSYEQYF.

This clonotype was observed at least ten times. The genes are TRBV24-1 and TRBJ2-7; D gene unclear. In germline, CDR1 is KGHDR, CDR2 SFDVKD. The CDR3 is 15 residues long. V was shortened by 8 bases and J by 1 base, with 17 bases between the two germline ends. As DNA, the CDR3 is TGTGCCACCATCTTCATGGGATTTAATTCCTACGAGCAGTACTTC. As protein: CATIFMGFNSYEQYF.

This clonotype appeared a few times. Written as DNA, the CDR3 is TGTGCCAGCAGTAACATTGACTCCTACGAGCAGTACTTC. This encodes CASSNIDSYEQYF. The V and J genes are TRBV12-3 or TRBV12-4 and TRBJ2-7; no reliable D call. Trimming shortened V by 5 bases and J by 0 bases, and 8 bases separated the two germline ends. The CDR3 spans 13 residues.

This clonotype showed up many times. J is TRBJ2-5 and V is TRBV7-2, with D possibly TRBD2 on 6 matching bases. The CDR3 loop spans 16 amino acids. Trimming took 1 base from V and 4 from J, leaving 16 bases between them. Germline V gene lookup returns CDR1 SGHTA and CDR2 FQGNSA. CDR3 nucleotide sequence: TGTGCCAGCAGCTTAGGGGGTAGCGGAGGGTCAGAGACCCAGTACTTC. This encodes CASSLGGSGGSETQYF.